This passage covers 27 T cell receptor beta chains from one sample sequenced in a study of blood T cell repertoires in COVID-19. TCRdb keeps only in-frame clones here, not all; method: immunoSEQ multiplex PCR. The sample contains more than 95,000 clones, around 86% of which appear only once. Material: peripheral blood. These receptor sequences come from a woman of 80 years or more with acute or convalescent COVID-19.

The chain joins TRBV25-1 to TRBJ1-2, with D unresolved. The length of the CDR3 is 11 residues. CDR1 is MGHDK, CDR2 SYGVNS, per germline. Deletions cut 1 base from V and 7 bases from J, with 4 bases between. The CDR3, as DNA: TGTGCCAGCAGTGAATTCCGTGGCTACACCTTC. Translation: CASSEFRGYTF.

The CDR3 sequence: CATSRERGTQGNTGELFF. Written as DNA, the CDR3 is TGTGCCACCAGCAGAGAGAGGGGGACACAGGGCAACACCGGGGAGCTGTTTTTT. The chain carries TRBV15 and TRBJ2-2; weak D call: TRBD1 (6 bases). The V end lost 0 bases, the J end lost 2 bases, and 16 bases lay between the germline ends. The germline gives CDR1 LNHNV, CDR2 YYDKDF (reference sequence). The CDR3 covers 18 residues. Full variable domain (missing parts from reference TRBV15 and TRBJ2-2): DAMVIQNPRYQVTQFGKPVTLSCSQTLNHNVMYWYQQKSSQAPKLLFHYYDKDFNNEADTPDNFQSRRPNTSFCFLDIRSPGLGDTAMYLCATSRERGTQGNTGELFFGEGSRLTVL.

This chain connects TRBV15 to TRBJ2-1, with 10 bases matching TRBD2. CDR3 length equals 17 residues. V shed 2 bases and J 8 bases; nucleotides not matched to a gene: 12. Germline V gives CDR1 LNHNV, CDR2 YYDKDF (reference sequence). CDR3 sequence reads: CATSRSPLAGFSDEQFF. The CDR3 bases are TGTGCCACCAGCAGATCTCCACTAGCGGGGTTTTCTGATGAGCAGTTCTTC.

The chain carries TRBV2 and TRBJ2-7; 9 bases line up with TRBD2. Germline V gives CDR1 SNHLY, CDR2 FYNNEI. The CDR3 spans 14 residues. V gave up 7 bases and J gave up 6 bases; unmatched junction bases: 10. The CDR3 nucleotides are TGTGCCAGCAAGACTAGCGGCATTTACCCCGAGCAGTACTTC. Translation gives CASKTSGIYPEQYF.

J is TRBJ1-1 and V is TRBV21-1; TRBD1 was called by the table and not checked on the DNA. TRBV21-1 is listed as a pseudogene. This CDR3 is 14 amino acids long. The CDR3 nucleotides read TGTGCCAGCATCAAACCAGGGCAGGGGGCTGAAGCTTTCTTT. Encoded protein: CASIKPGQGAEAFF.

As for this clone: Sequence at one end of the junction differs from germline and may be a read error. V gene TRBV18 combines with J gene TRBJ1-1; 7 bases align to TRBD1. This CDR3 is built from 13 residues. Per the germline V gene, CDR1 is KGHSH and CDR2 is LQKENI. The CDR3 DNA is TGTGCCAGCTCTCCACAGGGGATGACTGGGGCTTTCTTT. It is translated as CASSPQGMTGAFF.

This clone was detected only a few times. This chain uses TRBV9 with TRBJ1-2; D is uncertain. Germline-derived CDR1 and CDR2 are SGDLS and YYNGEE. V lost 3 bases to trimming and J lost 4 bases, with 16 bases between them. CDR3 length: 15 amino acids. The CDR3 spells CASSGRLEDAYGYTF. Here the CDR3 DNA reads TGTGCCAGCAGCGGACGCCTGGAGGATGCCTATGGCTACACCTTC.

V usage is TRBV2 and J usage is TRBJ2-2; D remains unclear. Trimming pared 4 bases from V and 5 bases from J, leaving 8 bases between. CDR3 length: 13 residues. The germline V gene has CDR1 SNHLY and CDR2 FYNNEI. In nucleotides, the CDR3 is TGTGCCAGCAGTGGAGCGAGTACCGGGGAGCTGTTTTTT. It specifies CASSGASTGELFF.

The rearrangement joins TRBV6-5 to TRBJ2-7; 9 nucleotides align to TRBD1. Trimming removed 4 bases from V and 4 bases from J; junction bases left unmatched: 5. The germline V gene encodes CDR1 MNHEY and CDR2 SVGAGI. The CDR3 is 14 residues long. The CDR3 coding sequence is TGTGCCAGCAGTTCGGACAGGGGCACTTACGAGCAGTACTTC. Protein product: CASSSDRGTYEQYF.

This chain links TRBV4-2 with TRBJ1-1, with a tentative D call TRBD1 (6 bases). V lost 0 bases, J lost 0 bases, and 17 bases lay in between. This CDR3 comprises 18 residues. Germline assignment: CDR1 LGHNA and CDR2 YNFKEQ. The CDR3 DNA reads TGTGCCAGCAGCCAAGAGATGGGGGGGGGCAGGGTGAACACTGAAGCTTTCTTT. This sequence encodes CASSQEMGGGRVNTEAFF.

The chain carries TRBV12-3 or TRBV12-4 and TRBJ1-1; 7 bases are shared with TRBD1. The ends lost 7 bases at V and 11 bases at J; junction bases unmatched: 13. The CDR3 spans 13 residues. The CDR3 DNA follows: TGTGCCAGCACCCTCGGACAGGCCGCGACGGCTTTCTTT. Its translation is CASTLGQAATAFF.

The chain is built from TRBV5-1 and TRBJ2-5; D is possibly TRBD1 (5 bases). The CDR3 consists of 14 residues. CDR1 and CDR2 (germline): SGHRS, YFSETQ. The V end was cut by 0 bases, the J end by 5 bases, with 11 bases between. The CDR3 reads CASSLDMRQETQYF. The CDR3 nucleotides read TGCGCCAGCAGCTTGGATATGCGACAGGAGACCCAGTACTTC.

V usage is TRBV28 and J usage is TRBJ1-2, with 10 bases aligning to TRBD1. This CDR3 comprises 16 residues. CDR1 and CDR2 (germline): MDHEN, SYDVKM. The V gene end was trimmed by 5 bases and the J gene end by 4 bases; junction bases not matched to a gene: 10. The DNA of the CDR3 is TGTGCCAGCAGTCTTCAAATCGGGACAGGGGCCTATGGCTACACCTTC. It encodes CASSLQIGTGAYGYTF.

This chain uses TRBV11-2 with TRBJ1-4; 7 nucleotides agree with TRBD1. The CDR3 consists of 14 residues. Germline CDR1 SGHAT, CDR2 FQNNGV. J was trimmed by 8 bases and V by 6 bases; bases with no gene match: 9. The CDR3 sequence is CASSPTRGLEKLFF. The DNA for the CDR3 is TGTGCCAGCAGTCCGACAAGGGGGCTCGAAAAACTGTTTTTT.

This clone was seen a single time. V usage is TRBV7-2 and J usage is TRBJ2-7, with D unresolved. Germline assignment: CDR1 SGHTA and CDR2 FQGNSA. The CDR3 is made up of 13 amino acids. Between the trimmed V and J ends, which lost 3 bases and 2 bases, there was a span of 8 bases. The CDR3 DNA reads as TGTGCCAGCAGCTTCTACAGAACCTACGAGCAGTACTTC. This encodes CASSFYRTYEQYF.

The chain has TRBV10-3 and TRBJ1-2, with a weak D call TRBD1 (6 bases). V gave up 5 bases and J gave up 7 bases, with 11 bases separating them. CDR3 length equals 12 residues. Germline lookup yields CDR1 ENHRY and CDR2 SYGVKD. In DNA form, the CDR3 reads TGTGCCATCAGTCAGGGGATCGTTGGCTACACCTTC. Translated: CAISQGIVGYTF.

The J gene is TRBJ1-5, the V gene TRBV10-1, with TRBD1 as a possible D gene (6 bases). This CDR3 region has 15 residues. Trimming shortened V by 3 bases and J by 6 bases, and 15 bases separated the two germline ends. Germline values: CDR1 WNHNN, CDR2 SYGVQD (reference sequence). CDR3 protein: CASSDYLGTLQPQHF. CDR3 DNA sequence: TGCGCCAGCAGTGACTACCTAGGGACACTTCAGCCCCAGCATTTT.

The CDR3 is CASSAPSEHADTQYF. In DNA, the CDR3 is TGTGCCAGTAGTGCCCCTAGCGAGCACGCAGATACGCAGTATTTT. The V call is TRBV19, the J call TRBJ2-3; D is perhaps TRBD2 (6 bases). Germline values: CDR1 LNHDA, CDR2 SQIVND (reference sequence). This CDR3 comprises 15 residues. V gave up 5 bases and J gave up 4 bases, with 16 bases separating them. The whole variable domain, filled in from reference TRBV19 and TRBJ2-3, reads DGGITQSPKYLFRKEGQNVTLSCEQNLNHDAMYWYRQDPGQGLRLIYYSQIVNDFQKGDIAEGYSVSREKKESFPLTVTSAQKNPTAFYLCASSAPSEHADTQYFGPGTRLTVL.

The chain uses TRBV19 and TRBJ1-1; a weak D match, TRBD1 (5 bases). The CDR3 extends over 13 amino acids. The V and J ends lost 7 bases and 1 base respectively, with 10 bases between them. The germline CDR1 and CDR2 sequences are LNHDA and SQIVND (reference sequence). In DNA, the CDR3 is TGTGCCAGTATCGGCGGGGGGAACACTGAAGCTTTCTTT. It codes for CASIGGGNTEAFF. The full variable domain, with the rest looked up from reference TRBV19 and TRBJ1-1, is DGGITQSPKYLFRKEGQNVTLSCEQNLNHDAMYWYRQDPGQGLRLIYYSQIVNDFQKGDIAEGYSVSREKKESFPLTVTSAQKNPTAFYLCASIGGGNTEAFFGQGTRLTVV.

The CDR3 DNA reads TGTGCCAGCAGCTCATTCACCGGGACAGGCTATAATGAAAAACTGTTTTTT. Encoded protein: CASSSFTGTGYNEKLFF. The chain is built from TRBV5-8 and TRBJ1-4, with 8 bases that match TRBD1. Per the germline V gene, CDR1 is SGHTS and CDR2 is YDEGEE. This CDR3 comprises 17 residues. Trimming cost V 3 bases and J 4 bases; bases outside gene matches: 11.

V and J are TRBV5-5 and TRBJ1-5, with D hard to call. Germline V gene sequence: CDR1 SGHKS, CDR2 YYEKEE (reference sequence). This CDR3 comprises 16 residues. V lost 4 bases, J lost 4 bases, and 18 bases lay in between. The CDR3 loop is CASSQHSAAGNQPQHF. The CDR3 bases are TGTGCCAGCAGCCAGCACTCGGCAGCAGGTAATCAGCCCCAGCATTTT.

The J gene is TRBJ1-2, the V gene TRBV5-4; D perhaps matches TRBD1 (6 bases). The CDR3 has 19 amino acids. CDR1 is SGHNT, CDR2 YYREEE, per germline (reference sequence). Trimming pared 4 bases from V and 8 bases from J, leaving 33 bases between. The CDR3, as DNA: TGTGCCAGCAGCCCCCGGGGGGCAGGGTTCGATAACCCACGGGGGGGCTACACCTTC. Residues: CASSPRGAGFDNPRGGYTF.

The V and J genes are TRBV2 and TRBJ1-1, with TRBD1 matching 8 bases. The germline CDR1 and CDR2 sequences are SNHLY and FYNNEI. Trimming removed 6 bases from V and 1 base from J; junction bases left unmatched: 7. The CDR3 runs 15 residues. CDR3 bases: TGTGCCAGCAGCGCGTGGACAGGGACGAACACTGAAGCTTTCTTT. Residues: CASSAWTGTNTEAFF.

V and J are TRBV5-6 and TRBJ2-5; tentative D call: TRBD1 (6 bases). Germline assignment: CDR1 SGHDT and CDR2 YYEEEE. Deletions cut 4 bases from V and 4 bases from J, with 11 bases between. This CDR3 region has 13 residues. The CDR3 loop is CASSQQGVETQYF. The DNA of the CDR3 is TGTGCCAGCAGCCAACAGGGTGTAGAGACCCAGTACTTC.

The rearrangement joins TRBV11-3 to TRBJ2-2; the match to TRBD2 covers 11 bases. CDR3 length: 19 amino acids. The V gene end was trimmed by 5 bases and the J gene end by 1 base; junction bases not matched to a gene: 12. CDR1 SGHNT and CDR2 YENEEA come from the germline V gene. CDR3 bases: TGTGCCAGCAGCCCAACTACCTTCCTAGCGGGGGGGAACACCGGGGAGCTGTTTTTT. Protein product: CASSPTTFLAGGNTGELFF.

This chain joins TRBV7-2 and TRBJ2-5; a weak D match, TRBD2 (6 bases). This CDR3 is 13 amino acids long. CDR1 is SGHTA, CDR2 FQGNSA, per germline. The germline V and J ends were trimmed by 6 bases and 4 bases, with 12 bases remaining between them. The CDR3 here is CASREGAGETQYF. In nucleotides, the CDR3 is TGTGCCAGCAGAGAAGGAGCGGGAGAGACCCAGTACTTC.

The chain joins TRBV18 to TRBJ1-1; tentatively, D is TRBD1 (6 bases). V was shortened by 4 bases and J by 5 bases, with 17 bases between the two germline ends. CDR1 is KGHSH and CDR2 is LQKENI in the germline V gene. The CDR3 runs 15 residues. The CDR3 region has the DNA TGTGCCAGCTCACAATACGTGGGGGCCGGGACTGAAGCTTTCTTT. Protein product: CASSQYVGAGTEAFF. Using reference TRBV18 and TRBJ1-1 for the parts outside the CDR3, the full variable domain is NAGVMQNPRHLVRRRGQEARLRCSPMKGHSHVYWYRQLPEEGLKFMVYLQKENIIDESGMPKERFSAEFPKEGPSILRIQQVVRGDSAAYFCASSQYVGAGTEAFFGQGTRLTVV.